These 2 T cell receptor beta chains were all obtained from the same sample, sequenced in a study of human thymus T cells. Assay used: immunoSEQ multiplex PCR; TCRdb lists only in-frame clones, some missing. This sample has just over 45,000 clones, with approximately 95% found just once. Input material: blood. Source of these receptors: a girl less than two years old with a congenital heart defect but otherwise immunologically healthy.

The chain combines TRBV7-9 with TRBJ2-5; 15 positions match TRBD2. From germline, CDR1 is SEHNR and CDR2 FQNEAQ (reference sequence). The CDR3 totals 17 residues. V lost 5 bases, J lost 4 bases, and 8 bases stayed unmatched. DNA for the CDR3: TGTGCCAGCAGCCGGGGACTAGCGGGAGGAGGGGGAGAGACCCAGTACTTC. Translating it yields CASSRGLAGGGGETQYF.

J is TRBJ2-1 and V is TRBV2; 8 bases line up with TRBD1. The CDR3 is 13 residues long. V shed 6 bases, J shed 6 bases, and the junction held 4 bases outside the gene matches. Germline V lookup: CDR1 SNHLY, CDR2 FYNNEI. In DNA, the CDR3 is TGTGCCAGCAGCCGAACAGGGGGCAATGAGCAGTTCTTC. Its translation is CASSRTGGNEQFF.